The 32 T cell receptor beta chains given below trace back to one sample, sequenced in a study of CD8+ T cells in alopecia areata. Investigators isolated RNA and reverse transcribed it into cDNA to act as the sequencing template. Using immunoSEQ multiplex PCR, the repertoire was profiled, and TCRdb retains in-frame clones only, with some absent. The sample includes roughly 150,000 clones, approximately 60% of them seen just once. Sample: CD8+ T cells sorted from blood. Receptors originate from a human donor in good health.

Note on this clone: The sample has other DNA sequences that encode this CDR3 too. The chain joins TRBV29-1 to TRBJ2-7, with D perhaps TRBD2 (6 bases). The CDR3 extends over 12 amino acids. Germline V gene sequence: CDR1 SQVTM, CDR2 ANQGSEA. Trimming left V 4 bases short and J 0 bases short, with 7 bases between. This CDR3 is CSVAGSSYEQYF. In DNA form, the CDR3 reads TGCAGCGTTGCCGGGAGCTCCTACGAGCAGTACTTC.

J is TRBJ1-5 and V is TRBV7-9; 8 nucleotides agree with TRBD1. Per the germline V gene, CDR1 is SEHNR and CDR2 is FQNEAQ (reference sequence). The CDR3 is 13 residues long. V gave up 5 bases and J gave up 7 bases; unmatched junction bases: 4. For the CDR3, the DNA is TGTGCCAGCAGCCGGACAGGGAACCAGCCCCAGCATTTT. Its translation: CASSRTGNQPQHF.

This clone appeared a few times. This chain links TRBV27 with TRBJ2-5; D remains unclear. CDR3 length: 13 residues. Germline CDR1 reads MNHEY; CDR2 reads SMNVEV (reference sequence). Trimming took off 1 base at V and 5 bases at J, with 8 bases between the two ends. The DNA of the CDR3 is TGTGCCAGCAGTTTATTCTTTTGGGAGACCCAGTACTTC. It specifies CASSLFFWETQYF.

V gene TRBV30 combines with J gene TRBJ2-3, with D maybe TRBD1 (6 bases). The CDR3 contains 15 residues. V dropped 5 bases and J dropped 2 bases, with 17 bases sitting between them. Germline lookup yields CDR1 GTSNPN and CDR2 SVGIG (reference sequence). The CDR3 spells CAWDGSGVPTDTQYF. Written as DNA, the CDR3 is TGTGCCTGGGATGGGTCAGGGGTTCCCACAGATACGCAGTATTTT.

The CDR3 coding sequence is TGCGCCAGCAGGCGGGAGCGTGACTCCTACAATGAGCAGTTCTTC. Its translation is CASRRERDSYNEQFF. The chain carries TRBV5-1 and TRBJ2-1; 7 nucleotides align to TRBD2. Looked up from germline, CDR1 is SGHRS and CDR2 is YFSETQ. The V and J ends lost 5 bases and 0 bases, in that order; junction bases with no gene match: 5. The CDR3 sequence is 15 residues long. Filled out from reference TRBV5-1 and TRBJ2-1, the complete variable domain reads KAGVTQTPRYLIKTRGQQVTLSCSPISGHRSVSWYQQTPGQGLQFLFEYFSETQRNKGNFPGRFSGRQFSNSRSEMNVSTLELGDSALYLCASRRERDSYNEQFFGPGTRLTVL.

The chain couples TRBV15 to TRBJ1-2, with 8 bases lining up with TRBD1. CDR3 length: 14 residues. V gave up 2 bases and J gave up 2 bases; unmatched junction bases: 1. The V gene's germline CDR1 is LNHNV and CDR2 YYDKDF (reference sequence). The CDR3 here is CATSRQGANYGYTF. The CDR3 bases are TGTGCCACCAGCAGACAGGGGGCCAACTATGGCTACACCTTC.

This rearrangement joins TRBV5-1 to TRBJ2-3; the match to TRBD2 covers 9 bases. CDR3 length: 17 amino acids. Germline V gene lookup returns CDR1 SGHRS and CDR2 YFSETQ. V lost 2 bases, J lost 2 bases, and 9 bases stayed unmatched. The CDR3 nucleotides are TGCGCCAGCAGCTTAGTTGGACTAGCGTCAACCACAGATACGCAGTATTTT. Protein: CASSLVGLASTTDTQYF. Complete variable domain (other parts from reference TRBV5-1 and TRBJ2-3): KAGVTQTPRYLIKTRGQQVTLSCSPISGHRSVSWYQQTPGQGLQFLFEYFSETQRNKGNFPGRFSGRQFSNSRSEMNVSTLELGDSALYLCASSLVGLASTTDTQYFGPGTRLTVL.

The gene calls are TRBV7-9 and TRBJ2-5; the D is unclear. The length of the CDR3 is 11 residues. Per the germline V gene, CDR1 is SEHNR and CDR2 is FQNEAQ (reference sequence). V lost 5 bases, J lost 5 bases, and 6 bases lay in between. CDR3 sequence: CASSPRETQYF. The DNA for the CDR3 is TGTGCCAGCAGCCCCCGGGAGACCCAGTACTTC.

The chain has TRBV4-2 and TRBJ1-1; D gene ambiguous. Germline V gene data show CDR1 as LGHNA and CDR2 as YNFKEQ. Trimming took 4 bases from V and 7 from J, leaving 7 bases between them. The CDR3 covers 11 residues. CDR3 protein: CASSLNFEAFF. Written as DNA, the CDR3 is TGTGCCAGCAGCCTCAATTTTGAAGCTTTCTTT.

The chain recombines TRBV9 with TRBJ2-1; D perhaps matches TRBD2 (6 bases). V lost 0 bases to trimming and J lost 11 bases, with 12 bases between them. The CDR3 consists of 13 residues. Per the germline V gene, CDR1 is SGDLS and CDR2 is YYNGEE. Here the CDR3 DNA reads TGTGCCAGCAGCGTAGCGGGCGGGAAGAAGCAGTTCTTC. It encodes CASSVAGGKKQFF.

This clone has a handful of counts. This rearrangement joins TRBV19 to TRBJ2-1; TRBD2 agrees at 10 bases. The CDR3 sequence is 15 residues long. Germline V lookup: CDR1 LNHDA, CDR2 SQIVND (reference sequence). With V trimmed by 3 bases and J by 8 bases, 7 bases remained unmatched. The CDR3 coding sequence is TGTGCCAGTAGTATGCTAGCGGGAGATCCGGATGAGCAGTTCTTC. Its protein product is CASSMLAGDPDEQFF.

The chain is built from TRBV11-2 and TRBJ1-1; D unresolved. The V gene lost 0 bases and the J gene lost 11 bases, with 10 bases spanning the gap. CDR1 and CDR2 (germline): SGHAT, FQNNGV. The CDR3 has 12 residues. The CDR3 DNA reads as TGTGCCAGCAGCTTAGATCTAGCAGAGGCTTTCTTT. Residues: CASSLDLAEAFF.

The chain has TRBV14 and TRBJ2-5; a weak D match, TRBD1 (5 bases). Germline V gene sequence: CDR1 SGHDN, CDR2 FVKESK. Deletions cut 4 bases from V and 5 bases from J, with 8 bases between. This CDR3 comprises 12 residues. The CDR3 coding sequence is TGTGCCAGCAGCCCCAACAGGGAGACCCAGTACTTC. This gives the protein CASSPNRETQYF.

This clone was recorded only once. V is TRBV7-9 and J is TRBJ1-1, with D possibly matching TRBD1 (5 bases). This CDR3 has 14 amino acids. The germline V and J ends were trimmed by 2 bases and 3 bases, with 10 bases remaining between them. Germline values: CDR1 SEHNR, CDR2 FQNEAQ (reference sequence). CDR3 amino acids: CASSLSGMDTEAFF. CDR3 coding DNA: TGTGCCAGCAGCTTATCAGGGATGGACACTGAAGCTTTCTTT.

The chain links TRBV7-9 to TRBJ1-2; perhaps TRBD1 as D (5 bases). CDR1 is SEHNR and CDR2 is FQNEAQ in the germline V gene (reference sequence). V was pared by 5 bases and J by 0 bases, with 22 bases between. The CDR3 is 18 residues long. CDR3 region: CASSPIRKQRQSNYGYTF. The CDR3 coding sequence is TGTGCCAGCAGCCCGATAAGAAAGCAAAGACAGTCTAACTATGGCTACACCTTC.

The chain combines TRBV6-1 with TRBJ2-3; D remains unclear. Germline V gene sequence: CDR1 MNHNS, CDR2 SASEGT. This CDR3 region has 11 residues. V was cut by 5 bases and J by 0 bases, with 0 bases left in between. DNA for the CDR3: TGTGCCAGCAGTAGCACAGATACGCAGTATTTT. Protein: CASSSTDTQYF.

The gene calls are TRBV11-2 and TRBJ2-1, with D possibly TRBD1 on 6 matching bases. Trimming pared 5 bases from V and 4 bases from J, leaving 18 bases between. The CDR3 is made up of 16 amino acids. Germline V gene lookup returns CDR1 SGHAT and CDR2 FQNNGV. The CDR3 DNA sequence: TGTGCCAGCAGCCCCCTAGGGGGTGATGGGTACAATGAGCAGTTCTTC. It is translated as CASSPLGGDGYNEQFF.

As to this clone: One base separates it from a far larger clone, so it is likely a read error. This rearrangement joins TRBV6-1 to TRBJ2-1; weak D call: TRBD2 (6 bases). The germline V gene encodes CDR1 MNHNS and CDR2 SASEGT. This CDR3 is 15 amino acids long. Trimming shortened V by 1 base and J by 0 bases, and 7 bases separated the two germline ends. The chain's CDR3 is CASSEEAGSYNEQFF. As DNA, the CDR3 is TGTGCCAGCAGTGAAGAAGCGGGCTCCTACAATGAGCAGTTCTTC.

The genes are TRBV6-5 and TRBJ1-2; no reliable D call. Per the germline V gene, CDR1 is MNHEY and CDR2 is SVGAGI. Trimming removed 2 bases from V and 4 bases from J, with 8 bases in between. The CDR3 contains 13 residues. CDR3 bases: TGTGCCAGCAGTTACGACCCTCGCTATGGCTACACCTTC. Amino acids: CASSYDPRYGYTF.

The chain links TRBV7-9 to TRBJ1-1; TRBD1 matches 7 bases. Trimming took 5 bases from V and 2 from J; bases not matched to a gene: 8. The CDR3 covers 15 residues. Germline V gene lookup returns CDR1 SEHNR and CDR2 FQNEAQ (reference sequence). The CDR3 bases are TGTGCCAGCAGCCAGCCGACAGGGTTTAACACTGAAGCTTTCTTT. It translates to CASSQPTGFNTEAFF.

The V call is TRBV19, the J call TRBJ2-7; maybe TRBD1 (6 bases). CDR1 and CDR2 (germline): LNHDA, SQIVND (reference sequence). The CDR3 is 14 amino acids. Trimming took 4 bases from V and 3 from J, leaving 13 bases between them. This CDR3 reads CASSSRQDRYEQYF. The CDR3, as DNA: TGTGCCAGTAGTAGCCGACAGGACCGCTACGAGCAGTACTTC.

The chain couples TRBV25-1 to TRBJ1-1; D unresolved. V dropped 7 bases and J dropped 8 bases, with 8 bases sitting between them. There are 10 residues in the CDR3. The germline gives CDR1 MGHDK, CDR2 SYGVNS. The CDR3 DNA is TGTGCCAGCATGGGAGGAGAAGCTTTCTTT. Residues: CASMGGEAFF.

This clone has just one count. The rearrangement links TRBV13 to TRBJ2-7; D is unresolved. CDR3 length equals 14 residues. V lost 3 bases to trimming and J lost 0 bases, with 9 bases between them. Looked up from germline, CDR1 is PRHDT and CDR2 is FYEKMQ (reference sequence). CDR3 amino acids: CASSFWSNSYEQYF. The DNA for the CDR3 is TGTGCCAGCAGCTTCTGGTCAAACTCCTACGAGCAGTACTTC.

J is TRBJ2-7 and V is TRBV9; tentatively, D is TRBD1 or TRBD2 (5 bases each). This CDR3 contains 14 residues. From germline, CDR1 is SGDLS and CDR2 YYNGEE. The V end lost 0 bases, the J end lost 4 bases, and 11 bases lay between the germline ends. The CDR3 nucleotides are TGTGCCAGCAGCGTAGACGGGGCCGTTTACGAGCAGTACTTC. Its protein product is CASSVDGAVYEQYF.

V and J are TRBV29-1 and TRBJ2-1, with 10 bases matching TRBD2. CDR3 length: 12 amino acids. Looked up from germline, CDR1 is SQVTM and CDR2 is ANQGSEA. V shed 2 bases and J 12 bases; nucleotides not matched to a gene: 4. The CDR3, as DNA: TGCAGCGTTGAATTGGGGACTAGCGCGCAGTTCTTC. Residues: CSVELGTSAQFF.

The chain links TRBV11-1 to TRBJ2-4; 9 bases are shared with TRBD1. Germline V CDR1 and CDR2: SGHAT, FQDESV (reference sequence). The CDR3 contains 17 residues. The trim removed 5 bases at V and 0 bases at J, leaving 8 bases unmatched. CDR3 in DNA: TGTGCCAGCAGCCCCTTGGGACAGGGAGTAGCCAAAAACATTCAGTACTTC. Translation gives CASSPLGQGVAKNIQYF.

The chain uses TRBV11-2 and TRBJ1-6; D is possibly TRBD1 (5 bases). V was clipped by 1 base and J by 12 bases, with 10 bases between them. Germline-derived CDR1 and CDR2 are SGHAT and FQNNGV. The CDR3 consists of 13 residues. The CDR3 region is CASSLALTEPLHF. The CDR3 DNA follows: TGTGCCAGCAGCTTAGCACTGACAGAACCCCTCCACTTT.

This clone has more than one count but fewer than ten. This chain joins TRBV4-1 and TRBJ1-2; 10 bases line up with TRBD1. J was trimmed by 6 bases and V by 7 bases; bases with no gene match: 17. The CDR3 totals 17 residues. The V gene's germline CDR1 is MGHRA and CDR2 YSYEKL. CDR3 sequence reads: CASKVRDRDRGGDGYTF. The CDR3 DNA reads TGCGCCAGCAAGGTCCGCGATCGGGACAGGGGAGGTGATGGCTACACCTTC.

The chain links TRBV13 to TRBJ2-7; 7 nucleotides align to TRBD1. The ends lost 5 bases at V and 3 bases at J; junction bases unmatched: 7. The length of the CDR3 is 14 residues. Per the germline V gene, CDR1 is PRHDT and CDR2 is FYEKMQ (reference sequence). CDR3 sequence: CASSEGQFRYEQYF. As DNA, the CDR3 is TGTGCCAGCAGCGAGGGACAGTTCCGCTACGAGCAGTACTTC.

With respect to this clone: This sample includes further DNA sequences coding for the same CDR3. The rearrangement joins TRBV29-1 to TRBJ2-7; no reliable D call. The CDR3 extends over 10 amino acids. V dropped 2 bases and J dropped 5 bases, with 4 bases sitting between them. Germline V gene sequence: CDR1 SQVTM, CDR2 ANQGSEA. The CDR3 loop reads CSVETDEQYF. In DNA form, the CDR3 reads TGCAGCGTTGAAACGGACGAGCAGTACTTC.

As regards this clone: Other DNA sequences in the same sample also yield this CDR3. V is TRBV13 and J is TRBJ2-1; perhaps TRBD1 as D (5 bases). The germline V gene has CDR1 PRHDT and CDR2 FYEKMQ (reference sequence). This CDR3 spans 13 amino acids. The germline V and J ends were trimmed by 5 bases and 3 bases, with 8 bases remaining between them. The CDR3 DNA reads TGTGCCAGCAGCCTAAGGGGCTACAATGAGCAGTTCTTC. Protein: CASSLRGYNEQFF.

This clone was seen once. The rearrangement joins TRBV4-1 to TRBJ2-7; D gene uncertain. V was shortened by 3 bases and J by 1 base, with 7 bases between the two germline ends. From germline, CDR1 is MGHRA and CDR2 YSYEKL. The CDR3 has 13 amino acids. As DNA, the CDR3 is TGCGCCAGCAGCCAGACTGAGTCCTACGAGCAGTACTTC. As protein: CASSQTESYEQYF.